A selection of T cell receptor beta chains follows, all from one sample in a study of PD-L1 blockade in urothelial cancer. Repertoires were generated with immunoSEQ multiplex PCR, while TCRdb's copy carries only in-frame clones and drops some. The sample consists of under 40,000 clones, almost 85% of them appearing once. Sample: PBMCs, taken around atezolizumab (anti-PD-L1) treatment. The receptor source for this set is a man in his sixties or seventies with urothelial cancer. Both conserved end residues are part of each CDR3.

v_gene	CDR3aa
TRBV27	CASSPRVPIYEQYF
TRBV7-2	CASRLGQTYEQYF
TRBV18	CASSPIRDTWETQYF
TRBV19	CASSIGQNNEQFF
TRBV5-6	CASSLVQGAMNTEAFF
TRBV13	CASGRREGYEQYF
TRBV6-5	CASSYSPKTYNEQFF
TRBV19	CASLGLPGNEQFF
TRBV6-6	CASSTDRGNYGYTF
TRBV28	CASSSREPQHF
TRBV5-1	CASSVGTGSNEQFF
TRBV9	CASSSLAGAFTDTQYF
TRBV6-4	CASRGDRVNTEAFF
TRBV5-1	CASSLERANTGELFF
TRBV7-2	CASSLSGKEQFF
TRBV19	CASLEVSGYYNEQFF
TRBV6-5	CASSAMGQNYGYTF
TRBV13	CASSVSGTGRIEQFF
TRBV28	CASSLVQGAFSGNTIYF
TRBV6-5	CASSYSDISNTEAFF
TRBV6-1	CASSQRGSGDTQYF
TRBV2	CASSVTGGYGYTF
TRBV25-1	CASSVPGQINTGELFF
TRBV11-3	CASSYGGADTGELFF
TRBV7-3	CASSPHRGANFPNTGELFF
TRBV9	CASSALSSYNEQFF
TRBV5-5	CASSFGTGSYEQYF
TRBV5-1	CASSYTQPGDTEAFF
TRBV9	CAGRETQYF
TRBV19	CASSIRTGTEAFF
TRBV7-2	CASSLGYLGQGEGYTF
TRBV7-9	CASSLGGPYEQYF
TRBV7-2	CASNIKWTSGRNTGELFF
TRBV6-5	CASSPIAGEADTQYF
TRBV27	CASSPSRGMDEQFF
TRBV27	CASSSRTSSGVREQYF
TRBV4-3	CASSRGLAGNTDTQYF
TRBV18	CASSPAEETQYF
TRBV5-8	CASSGEREQPQHF
TRBV18	CASSPGAGNQETQYF
TRBV11-2	CASSPGGYWEQFF
TRBV5-1	CASSLQQVNEQFF
TRBV7-2	CASSPYTSGGWYEQYF
TRBV6-1	CASRNDRFLGYTF
TRBV5-1	CASSSDRAEANTEAFF
TRBV7-3	CASSRDRYNEQFF
TRBV30	CAWSVGQDNSDTQYF
TRBV28	CASGAGGAFNEKLFF
TRBV18	CASSRTGTDGTEAFF
TRBV5-4	CASSRGVGLEDTQYF
TRBV30	CAWTGTSGGWAQYF
TRBV5-4	CASSGEGGLQYNEQFF